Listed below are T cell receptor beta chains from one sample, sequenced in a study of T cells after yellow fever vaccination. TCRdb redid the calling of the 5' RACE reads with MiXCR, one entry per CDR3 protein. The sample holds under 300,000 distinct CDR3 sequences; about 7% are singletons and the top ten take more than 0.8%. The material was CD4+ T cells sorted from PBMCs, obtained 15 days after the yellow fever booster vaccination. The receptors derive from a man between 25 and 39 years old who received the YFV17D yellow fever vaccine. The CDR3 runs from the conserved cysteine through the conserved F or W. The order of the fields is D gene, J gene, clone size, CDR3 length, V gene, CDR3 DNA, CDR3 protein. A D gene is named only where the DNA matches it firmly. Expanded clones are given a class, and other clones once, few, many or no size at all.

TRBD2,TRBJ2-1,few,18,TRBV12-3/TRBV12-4,TGTGCCAGCAGTTTTGTTCCTGCGGGAGGTCGAGTCTACAATGAGCAGTTCTTC,CASSFVPAGGRVYNEQFF
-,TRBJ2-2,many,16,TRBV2,TGTGCCAGCAGAGCCACCCACAGTGTGTCTCCCGGGGAGCTGTTTTTT,CASRATHSVSPGELFF
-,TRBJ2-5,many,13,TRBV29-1,TGCAGCGTCCTTAGCCACCGCGGAGAGACCCAGTACTTC,CSVLSHRGETQYF
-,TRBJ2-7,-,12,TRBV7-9,TGTGCCAGCAGCTTTGCGGCGTACGAGCAGTACTTC,CASSFAAYEQYF
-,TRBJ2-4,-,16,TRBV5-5,TGTGCCAGCAGCTTGGCAGGCCTAAACGCCAAAAACATTCAGTACTTC,CASSLAGLNAKNIQYF
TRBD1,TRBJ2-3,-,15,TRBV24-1,TGTGCCATCGCAAAGTCGACAGGGGGTTCAGATACGCAGTATTTT,CAIAKSTGGSDTQYF
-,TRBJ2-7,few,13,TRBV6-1,TGTGCCAGCAGTGTCATAAGAACCTACGAGCAGTACTTC,CASSVIRTYEQYF
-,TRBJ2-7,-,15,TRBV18,TGTGCCAGCTCACCACCGTCCGGCTCAGCCTACGAGCAGTACTTC,CASSPPSGSAYEQYF
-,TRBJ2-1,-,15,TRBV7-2,TGTGCCAGCAGCTTTATAGAAGGTGCGTACAATGAGCAGTTCTTC,CASSFIEGAYNEQFF
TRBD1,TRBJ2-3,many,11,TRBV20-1,TGCACCTTGGACAGGGCAGATACGCAGTATTTT,CTLDRADTQYF
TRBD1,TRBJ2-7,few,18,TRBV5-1,TGCGCCAGCAGCTTGCAACTCTGGACAGGCGATTACTCCTACGAGCAGTACTTC,CASSLQLWTGDYSYEQYF
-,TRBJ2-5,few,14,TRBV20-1,TGCAGTGCTGGGGGCGACGCGCTCCAAGAGACCCAGTACTTC,CSAGGDALQETQYF
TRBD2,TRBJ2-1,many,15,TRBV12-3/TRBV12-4,TGTGCCAGCACTATTAGCGGGAGGGGAGACAATGAGCAGTTCTTC,CASTISGRGDNEQFF
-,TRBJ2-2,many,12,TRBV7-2,TGTGCCAGCAACCAACTCTCCGGGGAGCTGTTTTTT,CASNQLSGELFF
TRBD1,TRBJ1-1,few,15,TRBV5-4,TGTGCCAGCAGCTTAAACAGGGGCATGAACACTGAAGCTTTCTTT,CASSLNRGMNTEAFF
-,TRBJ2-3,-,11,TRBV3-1,TGTGCCAGCTCCAAGGGGGATACGCAGTATTTT,CASSKGDTQYF
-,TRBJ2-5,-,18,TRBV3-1,TGTACCAGCAGCTTTCGGCCCCTCATGAACCATCGGCAAGAGACCCAGTACTTC,CTSSFRPLMNHRQETQYF
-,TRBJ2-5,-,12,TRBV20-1,TGCAGTGCTTCGCGCCAAGAACGGGCCCAGTACTTC,CSASRQERAQYF
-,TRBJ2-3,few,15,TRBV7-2,TGTGCCAGCGGTTCGGGACTTGGGAACCGTGGTACGCAGTATTTT,CASGSGLGNRGTQYF
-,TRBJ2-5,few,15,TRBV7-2,TGTGCCAGCATTCGGGGGAAGACCCCTCAAGAGACCCAGTACTTC,CASIRGKTPQETQYF
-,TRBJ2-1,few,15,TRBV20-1,TGCAGTGCTAGAGCCAGGGACACAAACTACAATGAGCAGTTCTTC,CSARARDTNYNEQFF
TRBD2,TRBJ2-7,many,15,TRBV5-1,TGCGCCAGCAGTATCACCGGGGGGACTTTAGGGGAGCAGTACTTC,CASSITGGTLGEQYF
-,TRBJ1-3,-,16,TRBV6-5,TGTGCCAGCAGTTACTCCACGACAGTCTCTGGAAACACCATATATTTT,CASSYSTTVSGNTIYF
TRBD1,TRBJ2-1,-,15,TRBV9,TGTGCCAGCAGCGCCGGACAGGGGGGCCTTAATGAGCAGTTCTTC,CASSAGQGGLNEQFF
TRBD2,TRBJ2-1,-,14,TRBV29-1,TGCAGCGTTGGGGGCGGGAGAACCTACAATGAGCAGTTCTTC,CSVGGGRTYNEQFF
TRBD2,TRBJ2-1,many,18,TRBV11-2,TGTGCCAGCAGCTTAACCCCAGCTAGCGGGAGGATTGGGAATGAGCAGTTCTTC,CASSLTPASGRIGNEQFF
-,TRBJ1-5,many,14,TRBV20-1,TGCAGTGCTAGCGGCGGGGATAGCAATCAGCCCCAGCATTTT,CSASGGDSNQPQHF
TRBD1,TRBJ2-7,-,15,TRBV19,TGTGCCAGTAGTATTCTGACAGGGGGCCTGTACGAGCAGTACTTC,CASSILTGGLYEQYF
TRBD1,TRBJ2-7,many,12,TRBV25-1,TGTGCCAGCAGCGGGACAGGTTACGAGCAGTACTTC,CASSGTGYEQYF
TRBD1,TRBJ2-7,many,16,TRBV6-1,TGTGCCAGCAAAAAAAGTCGACAGGGGGGTACCTACGAGCAGTACTTC,CASKKSRQGGTYEQYF
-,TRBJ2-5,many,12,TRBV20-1,TGCAGTGCTAGCAAAAGTCAAGAGACCCAGTACTTC,CSASKSQETQYF
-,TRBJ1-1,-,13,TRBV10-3,TGTGCCATCAGTGAAGACATGGGTACTGAAGCTTTCTTT,CAISEDMGTEAFF
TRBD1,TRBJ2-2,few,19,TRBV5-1,TGCGCCAGCGAGCTGAGTCCCTTTGGGACAGGACCGAACACCGGGGAGCTGTTTTTT,CASELSPFGTGPNTGELFF
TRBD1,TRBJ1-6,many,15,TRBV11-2,TGTGCCAGCAACCAAATAGACAGGGATAATTCACCCCTCCACTTT,CASNQIDRDNSPLHF
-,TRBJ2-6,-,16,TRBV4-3,TGCGTCAGCAGCCAAGATGGGGTGGCAGGGGCCAACGTCCTGACTTTC,CVSSQDGVAGANVLTF
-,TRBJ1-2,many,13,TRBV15,TGTGCCACCAGCAGGTCCGGGGAACCTGGCTACACCTTC,CATSRSGEPGYTF
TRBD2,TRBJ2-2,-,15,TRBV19,TGTGCCACCGCTAGCGGGAGCCTCCTCACCGGGGAGCTGTTTTTT,CATASGSLLTGELFF
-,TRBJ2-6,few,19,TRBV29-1,TGCAGCGTTGTACCCCCGAGGGAGATGGTCTTCTCTGGGGCCAACGTCCTGACTTTC,CSVVPPREMVFSGANVLTF
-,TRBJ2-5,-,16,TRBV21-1,TGTGCCAGCAGCAAGGGGGGGAGGGGAGGCCAAGAGACCCAGTACTTC,CASSKGGRGGQETQYF
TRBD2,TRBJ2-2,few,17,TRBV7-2,TGTGCCAGCAGCGCCCCGGGTAGCGGGAGGAGGTTCGGGGAGCTGTTTTTT,CASSAPGSGRRFGELFF
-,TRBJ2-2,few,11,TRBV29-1,TGCAGCGTTTTGTACACCGGGGAGCTGTTTTTT,CSVLYTGELFF
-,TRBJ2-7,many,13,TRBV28,TGTGCCAGTTACCTAAAGGGCCGCTACGAGCAGTACTTC,CASYLKGRYEQYF
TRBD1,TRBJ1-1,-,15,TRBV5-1,TGCGCCAGCAGCCCAATTGGGACAGGGGCGGATGAAGCTTTCTTT,CASSPIGTGADEAFF
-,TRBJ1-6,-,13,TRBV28,TGTGCCAGCAGGGGAGTCCATAATTCACCCCTCCACTTT,CASRGVHNSPLHF
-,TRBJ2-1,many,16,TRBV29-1,TGCAGCGTTGAAGACTCCGCTAGCCTGTCCTACAATGAGCAGTTCTTC,CSVEDSASLSYNEQFF
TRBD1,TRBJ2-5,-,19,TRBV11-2,TGTGCCAGCAGCTTAGGTACAGGGGGCTCTGGGTGGCCAATGGAGACCCAGTACTTC,CASSLGTGGSGWPMETQYF
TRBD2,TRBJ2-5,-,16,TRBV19,TGTGCCAGTAGATATAAGACTAGCGGGAGCCAAGAGACCCAGTACTTC,CASRYKTSGSQETQYF
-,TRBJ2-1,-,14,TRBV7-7,TGTGCTAGCAGCCCCCGGCAGGGCTATGGTGAGCAGTTCTTC,CASSPRQGYGEQFF